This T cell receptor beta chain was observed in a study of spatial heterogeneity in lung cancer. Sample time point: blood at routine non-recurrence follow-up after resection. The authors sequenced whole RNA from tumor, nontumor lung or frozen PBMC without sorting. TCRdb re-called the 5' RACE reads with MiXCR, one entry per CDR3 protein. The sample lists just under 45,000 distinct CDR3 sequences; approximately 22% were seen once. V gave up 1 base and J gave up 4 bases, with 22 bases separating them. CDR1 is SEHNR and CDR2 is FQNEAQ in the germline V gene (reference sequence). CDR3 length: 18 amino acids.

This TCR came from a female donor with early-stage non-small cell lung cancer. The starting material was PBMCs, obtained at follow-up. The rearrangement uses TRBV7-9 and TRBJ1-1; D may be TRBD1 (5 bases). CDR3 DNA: TGTGCCAGCAGCTTAGTTATGGCCGCGGGGCGGCGAAGCACTGAAGCTTTCTTT. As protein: CASSLVMAAGRRSTEAFF.